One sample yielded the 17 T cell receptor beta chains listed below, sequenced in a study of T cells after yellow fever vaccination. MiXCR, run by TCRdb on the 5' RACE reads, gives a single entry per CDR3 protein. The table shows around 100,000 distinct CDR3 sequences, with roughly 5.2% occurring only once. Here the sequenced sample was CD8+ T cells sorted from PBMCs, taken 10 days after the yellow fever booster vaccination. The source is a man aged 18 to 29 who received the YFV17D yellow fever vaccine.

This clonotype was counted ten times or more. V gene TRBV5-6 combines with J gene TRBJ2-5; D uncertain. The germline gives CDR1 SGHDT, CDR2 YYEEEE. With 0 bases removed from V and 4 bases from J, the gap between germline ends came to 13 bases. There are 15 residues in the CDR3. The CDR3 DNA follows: TGTGCCAGCAGCTTGGCCCTGGAGTCGGGAGAGACCCAGTACTTC. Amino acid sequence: CASSLALESGETQYF. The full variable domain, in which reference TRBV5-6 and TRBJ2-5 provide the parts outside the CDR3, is DAGVTQSPTHLIKTRGQQVTLRCSPKSGHDTVSWYQQALGQGPQFIFQYYEEEERQRGNFPDRFSGHQFPNYSSELNVNALLLGDSALYLCASSLALESGETQYFGPGTRLLVL.

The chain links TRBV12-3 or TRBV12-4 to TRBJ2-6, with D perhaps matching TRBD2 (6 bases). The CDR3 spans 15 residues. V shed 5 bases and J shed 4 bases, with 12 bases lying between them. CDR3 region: CASSTPGAGANVLTF. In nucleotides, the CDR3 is TGTGCCAGCAGTACCCCGGGAGCGGGGGCCAACGTCCTGACTTTC.

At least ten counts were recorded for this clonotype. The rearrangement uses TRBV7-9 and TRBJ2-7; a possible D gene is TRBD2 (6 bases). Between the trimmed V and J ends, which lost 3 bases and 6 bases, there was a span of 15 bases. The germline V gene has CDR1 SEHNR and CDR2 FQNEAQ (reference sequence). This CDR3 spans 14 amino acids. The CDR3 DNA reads TGTGCCAGCAGCTTGGGGGGAGCTCGGAGCGAGCAGTACGTC. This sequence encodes CASSLGGARSEQYV.

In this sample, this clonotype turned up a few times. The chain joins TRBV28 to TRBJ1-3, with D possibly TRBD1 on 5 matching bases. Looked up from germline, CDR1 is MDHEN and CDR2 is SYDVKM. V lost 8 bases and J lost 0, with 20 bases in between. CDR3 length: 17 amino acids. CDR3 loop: CASSKPLGGVSGNTIYF. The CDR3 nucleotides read TGTGCCAGCTCAAAACCCCTGGGGGGGGTCTCTGGAAACACCATATATTTT.

The CDR3 reads CASRPFGNEQFF. In DNA form, the CDR3 reads TGTGCCAGCAGACCCTTCGGGAATGAGCAGTTCTTC. This sequence joins TRBV12-3 or TRBV12-4 and TRBJ2-1; D remains unclear. Trimming shortened V by 6 bases and J by 7 bases, and 10 bases separated the two germline ends. CDR3 length: 12 residues.

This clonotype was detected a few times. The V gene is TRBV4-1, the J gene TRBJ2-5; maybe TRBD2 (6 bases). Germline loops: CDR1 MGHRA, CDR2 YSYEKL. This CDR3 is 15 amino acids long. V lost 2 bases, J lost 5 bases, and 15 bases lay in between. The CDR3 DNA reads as TGCGCCAGCAGCCAATTCCAGACTAGTGGGGAGACCCAGTACTTC. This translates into CASSQFQTSGETQYF.

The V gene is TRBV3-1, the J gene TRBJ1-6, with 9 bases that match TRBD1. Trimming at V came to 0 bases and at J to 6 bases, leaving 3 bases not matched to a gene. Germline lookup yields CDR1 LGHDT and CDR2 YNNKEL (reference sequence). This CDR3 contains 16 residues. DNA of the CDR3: TGTGCCAGCAGCCAAGAAGGGACAGGGACTAATTCACCCCTCCACTTT. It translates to CASSQEGTGTNSPLHF.

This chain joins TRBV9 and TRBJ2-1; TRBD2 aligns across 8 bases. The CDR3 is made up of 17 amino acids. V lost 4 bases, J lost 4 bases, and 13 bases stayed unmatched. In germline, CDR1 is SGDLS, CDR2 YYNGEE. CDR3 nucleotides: TGTGCCAGCAGCCCCGGAGGAGTCGGCGGGGGGTACAATGAGCAGTTCTTC. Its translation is CASSPGGVGGGYNEQFF.

The CDR3 DNA is TGTGCCAGCAGCTTTGGGGGCCCCACCGGGGAGCTGTTTTTT. The encoded protein is CASSFGGPTGELFF. This rearrangement joins TRBV7-6 to TRBJ2-2; possibly TRBD1 for D (6 bases). The CDR3 spans 14 residues. CDR1 and CDR2 (germline): SGHVS, FNYEAQ. V shed 3 bases and J shed 4 bases, with 9 bases lying between them.

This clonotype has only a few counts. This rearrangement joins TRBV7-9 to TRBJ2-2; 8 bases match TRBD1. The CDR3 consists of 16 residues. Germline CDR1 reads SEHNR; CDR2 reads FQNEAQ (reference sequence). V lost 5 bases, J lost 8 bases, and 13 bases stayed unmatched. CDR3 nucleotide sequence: TGTGCCAGCAGCCAGTCCGGGACAGGACGTCCGGGGGAGCTGTTTTTT. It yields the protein CASSQSGTGRPGELFF.

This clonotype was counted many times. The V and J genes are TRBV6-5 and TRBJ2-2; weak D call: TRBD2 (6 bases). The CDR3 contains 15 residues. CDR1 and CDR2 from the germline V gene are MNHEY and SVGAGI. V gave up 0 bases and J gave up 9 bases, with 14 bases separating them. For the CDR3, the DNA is TGTGCCAGCAGTTACTCCTCCGGGACTTTATGGGAGCTGTTTTTT. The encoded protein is CASSYSSGTLWELFF.

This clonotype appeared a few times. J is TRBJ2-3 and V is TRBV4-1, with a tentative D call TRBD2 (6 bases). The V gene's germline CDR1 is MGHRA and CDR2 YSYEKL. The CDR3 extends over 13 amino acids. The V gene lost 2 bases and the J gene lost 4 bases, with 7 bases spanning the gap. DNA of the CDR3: TGCGCCAGCAGCCAACCGGGGGCAGATACGCAGTATTTT. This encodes CASSQPGADTQYF.

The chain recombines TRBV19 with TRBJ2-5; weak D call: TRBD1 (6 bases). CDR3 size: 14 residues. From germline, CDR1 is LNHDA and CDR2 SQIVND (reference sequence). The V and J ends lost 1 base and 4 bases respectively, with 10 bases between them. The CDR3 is CASSIVGGRETQYF. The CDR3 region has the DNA TGTGCCAGTAGTATAGTTGGGGGCAGAGAGACCCAGTACTTC.

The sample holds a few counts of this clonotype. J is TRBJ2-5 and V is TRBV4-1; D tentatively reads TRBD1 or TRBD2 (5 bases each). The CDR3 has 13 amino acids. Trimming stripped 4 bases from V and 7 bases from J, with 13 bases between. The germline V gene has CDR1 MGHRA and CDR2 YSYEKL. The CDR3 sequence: CASSPSGTATQYF. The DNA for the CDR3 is TGCGCCAGCAGCCCTTCCGGGACCGCGACCCAGTACTTC.

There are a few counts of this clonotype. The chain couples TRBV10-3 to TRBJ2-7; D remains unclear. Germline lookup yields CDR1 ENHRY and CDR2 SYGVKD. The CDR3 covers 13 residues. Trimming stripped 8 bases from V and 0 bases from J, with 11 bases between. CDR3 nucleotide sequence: TGTGCCATCTCCCGCGGAAGCTCCTACGAGCAGTACTTC. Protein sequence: CAISRGSSYEQYF.

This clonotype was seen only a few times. The CDR3 region has the DNA TGTGCCACTTTGGGGTGGCAGCCCCTTGAAGCTTTCTTT. The encoded protein is CATLGWQPLEAFF. This chain joins TRBV19 and TRBJ1-1; D ambiguous. Germline loops: CDR1 LNHDA, CDR2 SQIVND (reference sequence). The CDR3 has 13 amino acids. Trimming pared 10 bases from V and 7 bases from J, leaving 19 bases between.

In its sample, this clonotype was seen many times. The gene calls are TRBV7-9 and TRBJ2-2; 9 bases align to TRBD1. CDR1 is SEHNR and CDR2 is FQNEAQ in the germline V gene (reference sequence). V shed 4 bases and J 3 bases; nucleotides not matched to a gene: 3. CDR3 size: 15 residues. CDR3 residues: CASSWDRADTGELFF. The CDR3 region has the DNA TGTGCCAGCAGCTGGGACAGGGCTGACACCGGGGAGCTGTTTTTT.